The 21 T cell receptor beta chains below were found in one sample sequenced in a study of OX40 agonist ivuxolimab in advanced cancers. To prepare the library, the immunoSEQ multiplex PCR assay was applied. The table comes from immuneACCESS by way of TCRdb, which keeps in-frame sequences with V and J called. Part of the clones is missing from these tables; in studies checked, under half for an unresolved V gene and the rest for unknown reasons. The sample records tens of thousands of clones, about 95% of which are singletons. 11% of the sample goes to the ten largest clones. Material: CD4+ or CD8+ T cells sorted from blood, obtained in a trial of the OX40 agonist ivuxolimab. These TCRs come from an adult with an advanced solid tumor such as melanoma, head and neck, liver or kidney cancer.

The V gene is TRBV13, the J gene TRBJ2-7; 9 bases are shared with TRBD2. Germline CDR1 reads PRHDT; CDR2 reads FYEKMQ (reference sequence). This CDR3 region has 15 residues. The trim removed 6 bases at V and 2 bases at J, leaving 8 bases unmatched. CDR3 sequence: CASSLGREGPYEQYF. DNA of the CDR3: TGTGCCAGCAGTTTGGGGCGGGAGGGCCCCTACGAGCAGTACTTC.

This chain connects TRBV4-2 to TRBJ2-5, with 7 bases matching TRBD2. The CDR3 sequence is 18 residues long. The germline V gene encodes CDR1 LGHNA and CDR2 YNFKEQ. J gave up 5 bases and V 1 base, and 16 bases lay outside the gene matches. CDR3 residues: CASSQGAVGGKGVETQYF. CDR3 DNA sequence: TGTGCCAGCAGCCAAGGGGCAGTGGGAGGGAAAGGGGTGGAGACCCAGTACTTC.

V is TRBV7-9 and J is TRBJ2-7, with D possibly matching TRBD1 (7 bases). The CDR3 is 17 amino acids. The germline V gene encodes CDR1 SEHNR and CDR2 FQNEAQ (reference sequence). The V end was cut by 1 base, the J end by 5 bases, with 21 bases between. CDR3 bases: TGTGCCAGCAGCTTAGTCCCCGATGTACAGGGGAGGCACGAGCAGTACTTC. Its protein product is CASSLVPDVQGRHEQYF.

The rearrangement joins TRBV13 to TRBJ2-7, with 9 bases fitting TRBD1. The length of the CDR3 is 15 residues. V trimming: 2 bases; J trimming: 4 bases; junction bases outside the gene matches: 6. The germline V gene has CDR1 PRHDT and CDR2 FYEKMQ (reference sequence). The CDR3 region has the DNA TGTGCCAGCAGCTTACTCGGGACAGGGTTGTACGAGCAGTACTTC. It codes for CASSLLGTGLYEQYF.

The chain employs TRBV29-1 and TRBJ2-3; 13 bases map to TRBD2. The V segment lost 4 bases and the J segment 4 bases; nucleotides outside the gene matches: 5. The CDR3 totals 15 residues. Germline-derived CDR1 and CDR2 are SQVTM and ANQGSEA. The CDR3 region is CSVGGGLAGSDTQYF. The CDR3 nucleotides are TGCAGCGTTGGCGGGGGACTAGCGGGATCAGATACGCAGTATTTT.

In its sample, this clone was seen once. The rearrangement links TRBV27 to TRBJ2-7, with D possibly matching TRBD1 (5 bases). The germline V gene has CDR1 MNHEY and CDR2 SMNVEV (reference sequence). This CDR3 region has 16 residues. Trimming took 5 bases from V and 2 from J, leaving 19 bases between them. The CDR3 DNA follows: TGTGCCAGCAGTCCCGACAGATCCCATTTAGCCTACGAGCAGTACTTC. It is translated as CASSPDRSHLAYEQYF.

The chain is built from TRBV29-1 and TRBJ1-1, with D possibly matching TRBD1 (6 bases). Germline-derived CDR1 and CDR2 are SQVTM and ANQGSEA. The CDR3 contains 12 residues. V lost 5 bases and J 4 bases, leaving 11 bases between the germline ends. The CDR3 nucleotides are TGCAGCGTTCTCGGGGGCGGCACTGAAGCTTTCTTT. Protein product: CSVLGGGTEAFF.

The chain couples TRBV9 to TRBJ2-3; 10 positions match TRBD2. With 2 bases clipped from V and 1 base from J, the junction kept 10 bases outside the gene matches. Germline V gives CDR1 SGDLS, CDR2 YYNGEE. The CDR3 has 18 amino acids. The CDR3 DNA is TGTGCCAGCAGCGTTGGGACTAGCGCCTTAGGGGGCACAGATACGCAGTATTTT. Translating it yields CASSVGTSALGGTDTQYF.

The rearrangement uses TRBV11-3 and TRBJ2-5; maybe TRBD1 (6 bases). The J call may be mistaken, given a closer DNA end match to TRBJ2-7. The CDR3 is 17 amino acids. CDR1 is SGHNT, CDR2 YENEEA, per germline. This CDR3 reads CASSLNYRGHHSYEQYF. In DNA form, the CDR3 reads TGTGCCAGCAGCTTAAACTACCGGGGACACCACTCCTACGAGCAGTACTTC.

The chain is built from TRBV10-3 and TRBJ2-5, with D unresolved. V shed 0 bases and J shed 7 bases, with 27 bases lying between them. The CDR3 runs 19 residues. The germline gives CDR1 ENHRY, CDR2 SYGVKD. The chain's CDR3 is CAISESTRPSDRSPGTQYF. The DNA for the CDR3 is TGTGCCATCAGTGAGTCGACGCGGCCATCGGACCGCAGTCCGGGGACCCAGTACTTC.

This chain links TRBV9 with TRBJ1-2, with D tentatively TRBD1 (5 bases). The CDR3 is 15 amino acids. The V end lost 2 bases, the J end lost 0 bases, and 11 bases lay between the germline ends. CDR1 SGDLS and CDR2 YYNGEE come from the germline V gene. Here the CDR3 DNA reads TGTGCCAGCAGCGTCGGGGACGGAACTAACTATGGCTACACCTTC. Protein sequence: CASSVGDGTNYGYTF.

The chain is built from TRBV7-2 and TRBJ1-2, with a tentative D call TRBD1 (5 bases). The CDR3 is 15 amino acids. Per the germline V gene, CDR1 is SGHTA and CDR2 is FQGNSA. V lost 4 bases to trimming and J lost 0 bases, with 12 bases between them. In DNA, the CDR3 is TGTGCCAGCAGCTGGGGGTTGGGTTCTAACTATGGCTACACCTTC. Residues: CASSWGLGSNYGYTF.

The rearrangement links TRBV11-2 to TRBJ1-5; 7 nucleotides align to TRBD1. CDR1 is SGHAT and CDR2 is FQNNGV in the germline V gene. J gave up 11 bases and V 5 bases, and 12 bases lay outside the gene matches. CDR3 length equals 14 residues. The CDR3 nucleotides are TGTGCCAGCAGCGCCGGGGACAGCGGAGTTGCCCAGCATTTT. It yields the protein CASSAGDSGVAQHF.

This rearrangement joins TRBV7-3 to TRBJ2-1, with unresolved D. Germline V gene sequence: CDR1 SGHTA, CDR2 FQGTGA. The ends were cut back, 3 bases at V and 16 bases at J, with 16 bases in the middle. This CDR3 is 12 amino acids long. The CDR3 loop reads CASSFGPSDLFF. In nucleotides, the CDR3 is TGTGCCAGCAGCTTCGGTCCCTCGGATCTTTTCTTC.

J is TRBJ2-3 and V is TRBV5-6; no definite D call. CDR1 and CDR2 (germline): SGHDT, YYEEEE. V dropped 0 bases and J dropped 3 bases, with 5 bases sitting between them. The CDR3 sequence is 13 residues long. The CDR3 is CASSLDLTDTQYF. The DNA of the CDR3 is TGTGCCAGCAGCTTGGATTTGACAGATACGCAGTATTTT.

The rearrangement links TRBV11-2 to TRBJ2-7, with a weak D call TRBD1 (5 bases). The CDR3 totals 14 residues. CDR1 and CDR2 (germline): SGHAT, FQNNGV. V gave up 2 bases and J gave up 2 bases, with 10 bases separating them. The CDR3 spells CASSLPDRPYEQYF. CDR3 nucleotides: TGTGCCAGCAGCTTACCCGACAGACCCTACGAGCAGTACTTC.

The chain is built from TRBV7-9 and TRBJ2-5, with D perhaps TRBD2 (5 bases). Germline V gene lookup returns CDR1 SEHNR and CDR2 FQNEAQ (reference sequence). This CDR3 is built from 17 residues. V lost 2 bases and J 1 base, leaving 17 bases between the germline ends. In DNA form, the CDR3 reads TGTGCCAGCAGCTTACGGACGCGGGCAGACCGCCAAGAGACCCAGTACTTC. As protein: CASSLRTRADRQETQYF.

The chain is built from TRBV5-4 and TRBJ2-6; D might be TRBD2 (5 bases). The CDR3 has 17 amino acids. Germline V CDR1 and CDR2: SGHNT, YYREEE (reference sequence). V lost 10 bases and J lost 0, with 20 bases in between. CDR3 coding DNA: TGTGCCCAATCCACCGGGATCTACTTCTCTGGGGCCAACGTCCTGACTTTC. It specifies CAQSTGIYFSGANVLTF.

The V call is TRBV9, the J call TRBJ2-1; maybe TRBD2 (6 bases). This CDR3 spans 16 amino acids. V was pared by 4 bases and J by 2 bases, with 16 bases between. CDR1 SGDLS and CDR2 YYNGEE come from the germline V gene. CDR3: CASSMRRAGAYNEQFF. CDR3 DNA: TGTGCCAGCAGCATGCGGAGGGCCGGGGCCTACAATGAGCAGTTCTTC.

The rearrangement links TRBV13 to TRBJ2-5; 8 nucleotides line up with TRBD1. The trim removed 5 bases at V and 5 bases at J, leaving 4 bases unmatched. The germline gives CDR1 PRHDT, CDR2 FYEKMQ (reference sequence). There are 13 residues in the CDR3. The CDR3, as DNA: TGTGCCAGCAGCCCCAGGGGGCCGGAGACCCAGTACTTC. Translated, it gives CASSPRGPETQYF. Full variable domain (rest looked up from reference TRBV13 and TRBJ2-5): AAGVIQSPRHLIKEKRETATLKCYPIPRHDTVYWYQQGPGQDPQFLISFYEKMQSDKGSIPDRFSAQQFSDYHSELNMSSLELGDSALYFCASSPRGPETQYFGPGTRLLVL.

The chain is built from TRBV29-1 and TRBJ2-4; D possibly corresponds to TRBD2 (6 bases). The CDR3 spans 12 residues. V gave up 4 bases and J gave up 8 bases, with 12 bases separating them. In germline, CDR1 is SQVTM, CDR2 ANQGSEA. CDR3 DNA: TGCAGCGTTGTCGGGGGTGAGGACATTCAGTACTTC. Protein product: CSVVGGEDIQYF. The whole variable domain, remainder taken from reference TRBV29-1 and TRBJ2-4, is SAVISQKPSRDICQRGTSLTIQCQVDSQVTMMFWYRQQPGQSLTLIATANQGSEATYESGFVIDKFPISRPNLTFSTLTVSNMSPEDSSIYLCSVVGGEDIQYFGAGTRLSVL.